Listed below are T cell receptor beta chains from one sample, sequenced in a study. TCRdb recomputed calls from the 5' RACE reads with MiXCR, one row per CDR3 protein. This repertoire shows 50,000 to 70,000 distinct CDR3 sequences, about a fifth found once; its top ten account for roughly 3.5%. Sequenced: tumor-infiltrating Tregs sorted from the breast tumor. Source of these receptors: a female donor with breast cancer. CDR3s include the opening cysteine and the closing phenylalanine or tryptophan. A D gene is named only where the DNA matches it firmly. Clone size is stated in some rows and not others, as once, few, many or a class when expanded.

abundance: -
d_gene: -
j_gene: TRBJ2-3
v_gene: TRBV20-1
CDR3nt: TGCAGTGCTAGAAGCGGGGAGGGGGCAGATACGCAGTATTTT
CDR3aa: CSARSGEGADTQYF

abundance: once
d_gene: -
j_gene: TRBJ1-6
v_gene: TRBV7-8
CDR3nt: TGTGCCAGCAGCTTAGATCCGGGGAAATTTTCACCCCTCCACTTT
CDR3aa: CASSLDPGKFSPLHF

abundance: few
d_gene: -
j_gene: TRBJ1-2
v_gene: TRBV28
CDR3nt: TGTGCCAGCAGTTTATTAGGGGTGGGCTATGGCTACACCTTC
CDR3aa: CASSLLGVGYGYTF

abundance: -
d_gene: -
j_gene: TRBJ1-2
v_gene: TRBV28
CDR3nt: TGTGCCAGCAGTTTAAATGGCCAGGGGCTCTATGGTTACACCTTC
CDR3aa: CASSLNGQGLYGYTF

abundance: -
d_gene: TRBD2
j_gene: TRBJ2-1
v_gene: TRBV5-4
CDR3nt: TGTGCCAGCGGCCGGAAGGGACTAGCGATCAATGAGCAGTTCTTC
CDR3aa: CASGRKGLAINEQFF

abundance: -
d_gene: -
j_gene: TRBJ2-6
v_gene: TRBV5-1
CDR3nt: TGCGCCAGCAGCTCTTGGATGGGCGCGGGGGCCAACGTCCTGACTTTC
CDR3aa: CASSSWMGAGANVLTF

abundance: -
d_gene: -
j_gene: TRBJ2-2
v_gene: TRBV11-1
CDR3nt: TGTGCCACTGGACGTGCAGTTACCTCCGGGGAGCTGTTTTTT
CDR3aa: CATGRAVTSGELFF

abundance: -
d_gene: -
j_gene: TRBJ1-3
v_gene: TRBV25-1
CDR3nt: TGTGCCAGCAGTAACACAGCTCGCTCTGGAAACACCATATATTTT
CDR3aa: CASSNTARSGNTIYF

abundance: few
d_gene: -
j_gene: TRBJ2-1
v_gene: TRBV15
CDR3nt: TGTGCCACCAGCAGAGATGTGACTTTCCACGGGGGTGAGCAGTTCTTC
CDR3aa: CATSRDVTFHGGEQFF

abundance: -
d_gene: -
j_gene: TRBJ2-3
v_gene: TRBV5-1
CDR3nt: TGCGCCAGCAGCTTGGAGCGGAGCACAGATACGCAGTATTTT
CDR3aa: CASSLERSTDTQYF

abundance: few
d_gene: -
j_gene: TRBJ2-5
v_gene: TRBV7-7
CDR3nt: TGTGCTAGCAGCTTAGCGCAGGCGGAGACCCAGTACTTC
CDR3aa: CASSLAQAETQYF

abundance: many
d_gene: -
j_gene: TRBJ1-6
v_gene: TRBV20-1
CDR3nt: TGCAGTGCAAGTCCTGGGGGGTCGGGGTCACCCCTCCACTTT
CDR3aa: CSASPGGSGSPLHF

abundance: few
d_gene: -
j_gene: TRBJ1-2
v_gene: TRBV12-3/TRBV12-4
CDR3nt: TGTGCCAGCAGTCTCTGGGGGCAAGGCTATGGCTACACCTTC
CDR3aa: CASSLWGQGYGYTF

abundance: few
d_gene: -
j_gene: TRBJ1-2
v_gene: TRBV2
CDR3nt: TGTGCCAGCAGTGAACAGAACTATGGCTACACCTTC
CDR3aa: CASSEQNYGYTF

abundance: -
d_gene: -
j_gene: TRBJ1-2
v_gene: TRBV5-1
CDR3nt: TGCGCCAGCAGCCCCAGGGGCTCGGGAGGCTACACCTTC
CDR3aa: CASSPRGSGGYTF

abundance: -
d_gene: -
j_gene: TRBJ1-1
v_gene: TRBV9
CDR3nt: TGTGCCAGCAGCCCTAGGGGGATTGATGAAGCTTTCTTT
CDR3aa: CASSPRGIDEAFF

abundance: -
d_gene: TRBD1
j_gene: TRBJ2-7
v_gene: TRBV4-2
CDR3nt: TGTGCCAGCAGCGAGGGACAGTCAGTCCACTACGAGCAGTACTTC
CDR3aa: CASSEGQSVHYEQYF

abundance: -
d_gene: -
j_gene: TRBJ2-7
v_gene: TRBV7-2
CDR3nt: TGTGCCAGCAGCTCGAGACAGGTCGAGCAGTACTTC
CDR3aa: CASSSRQVEQYF

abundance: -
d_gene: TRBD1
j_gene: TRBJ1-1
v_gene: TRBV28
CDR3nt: TGTGCCAGCAGTTTAGGGACAGGCATGAACACTGAAGCTTTCTTT
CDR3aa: CASSLGTGMNTEAFF

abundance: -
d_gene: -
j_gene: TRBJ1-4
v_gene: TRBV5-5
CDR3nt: TGCGCCAGCAGCAGACGTGCAGGGAATGAAAAACTGTTTTTT
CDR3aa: CASSRRAGNEKLFF

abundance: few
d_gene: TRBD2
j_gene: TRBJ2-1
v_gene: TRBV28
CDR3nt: TGTGCCAGCAGCTTATCTAGCGGGACTTACAATGAGCAGTTCTTC
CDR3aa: CASSLSSGTYNEQFF

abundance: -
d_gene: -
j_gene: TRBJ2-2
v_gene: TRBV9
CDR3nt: TGTGCCAGCAGCGTAGGAGGTAGCAGATCCACTGGGGAGCTGTTTTTT
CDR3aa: CASSVGGSRSTGELFF

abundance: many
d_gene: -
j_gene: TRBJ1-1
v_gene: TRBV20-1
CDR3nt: TGCAGTGCTAGAGGGAACACGCAAAGGGAAGCTTTCTTT
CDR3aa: CSARGNTQREAFF

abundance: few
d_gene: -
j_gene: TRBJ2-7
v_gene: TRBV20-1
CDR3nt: TGCAGTGCTAGTGAGAACATCTACGAGCAGTACTTC
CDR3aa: CSASENIYEQYF

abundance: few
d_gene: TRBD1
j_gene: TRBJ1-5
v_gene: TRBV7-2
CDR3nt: TGTGCCAGCAGCTTAGCTGGAGGGACAGGGGGACAGCCCCAGCATTTT
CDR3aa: CASSLAGGTGGQPQHF

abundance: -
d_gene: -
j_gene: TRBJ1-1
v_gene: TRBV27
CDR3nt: TGTGCCAGCAGTTCTCGGGCAGCTAACACTGAAGCTTTCTTT
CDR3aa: CASSSRAANTEAFF

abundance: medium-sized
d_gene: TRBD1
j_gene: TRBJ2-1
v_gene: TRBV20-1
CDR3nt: TGCAGTGCGCCTATCCCGGGACAGGGCAGGAATGAGCAGTTCTTC
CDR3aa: CSAPIPGQGRNEQFF

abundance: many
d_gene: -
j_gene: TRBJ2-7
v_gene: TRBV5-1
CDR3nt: TGCGCCAGCAGCTTGGCCAAGTTAGCGGTCACTGAACAGTACTTC
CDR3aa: CASSLAKLAVTEQYF

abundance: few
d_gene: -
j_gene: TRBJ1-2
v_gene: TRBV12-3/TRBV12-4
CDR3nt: TGTGCCAGCAGTCCTGGGAAGGGGTGGGAATTCTATGGCTACACCTTC
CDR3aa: CASSPGKGWEFYGYTF

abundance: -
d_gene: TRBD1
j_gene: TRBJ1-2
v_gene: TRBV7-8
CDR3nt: TGTGCCAGCACTAAATCCCCGGCAGGGGGCTATGGCTACACCTTC
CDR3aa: CASTKSPAGGYGYTF

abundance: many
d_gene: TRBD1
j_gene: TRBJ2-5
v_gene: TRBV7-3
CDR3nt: TGTGCCAGCAGCTTTAAGGGGGCGCAGACCCAGTACTTC
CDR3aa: CASSFKGAQTQYF

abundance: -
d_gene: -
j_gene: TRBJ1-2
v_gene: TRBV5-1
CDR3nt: TGCGCCAGCAGCCAGGATTACTATGGCTACACCTTC
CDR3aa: CASSQDYYGYTF

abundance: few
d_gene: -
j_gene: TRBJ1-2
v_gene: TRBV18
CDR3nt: TGTGCCAGCTCGCTCAGGGAATTGCAAGATGGCTACACCTTC
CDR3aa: CASSLRELQDGYTF

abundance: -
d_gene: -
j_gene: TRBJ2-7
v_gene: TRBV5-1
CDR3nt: TGCGCCAGCAGCTTAATAGGATCAGGGGCGGTCTCCTACGAGCAGTACTTC
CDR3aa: CASSLIGSGAVSYEQYF

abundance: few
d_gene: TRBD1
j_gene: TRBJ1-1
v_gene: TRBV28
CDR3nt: TGTGCCAGCATCCGGGGGACAGGACGGAGGAACACTGAAGCTTTCTTT
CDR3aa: CASIRGTGRRNTEAFF

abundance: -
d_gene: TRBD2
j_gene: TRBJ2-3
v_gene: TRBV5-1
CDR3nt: TGCGCCAGCAGCCTCGGACTAGCGGGAGGGCCTGTTGGAGATACGCAGTATTTT
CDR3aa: CASSLGLAGGPVGDTQYF

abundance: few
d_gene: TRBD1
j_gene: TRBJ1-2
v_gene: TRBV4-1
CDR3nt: TGCGCCAGCAGCCGGGGACAGGGCGGGTATGGCTACACCTTC
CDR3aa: CASSRGQGGYGYTF

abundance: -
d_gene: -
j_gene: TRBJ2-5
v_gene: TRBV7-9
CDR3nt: TGTGCCAGCAGCACCGGGCCTGAGACCCAGTACTTC
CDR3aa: CASSTGPETQYF

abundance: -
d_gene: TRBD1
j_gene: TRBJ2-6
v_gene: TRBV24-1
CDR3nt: TGTGCCACCAGTGACCCTAGACAGGGAACAGGGGCTGGGGCCAACGTCCTGACTTTC
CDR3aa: CATSDPRQGTGAGANVLTF

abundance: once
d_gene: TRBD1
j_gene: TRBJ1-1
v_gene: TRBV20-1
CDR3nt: TGCAGTGCGAAAGGACAGGCGAACACTGAAGCTTTCTTT
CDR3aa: CSAKGQANTEAFF

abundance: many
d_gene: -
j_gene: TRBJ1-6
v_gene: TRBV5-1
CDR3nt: TGCGCCAGCAGCTTGACGGGGGGCCGGAATAATTCACCCCTCCACTTT
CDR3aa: CASSLTGGRNNSPLHF

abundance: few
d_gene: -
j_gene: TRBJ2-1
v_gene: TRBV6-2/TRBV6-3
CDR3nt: TGTGCCAGCAGTTACACTTCCAGACACAATGAGCAGTTCTTC
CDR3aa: CASSYTSRHNEQFF

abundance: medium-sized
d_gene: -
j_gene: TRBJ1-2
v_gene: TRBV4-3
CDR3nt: TGCGCCAGCAGCCAAGATCGACCGGCGAACTATGGCTACACCTTC
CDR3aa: CASSQDRPANYGYTF

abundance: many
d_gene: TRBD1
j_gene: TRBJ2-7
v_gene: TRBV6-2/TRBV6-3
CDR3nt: TGTGCCAGCAGTGATGGGACAGGGGGCAAGATCGAGCAGTACTTC
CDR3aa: CASSDGTGGKIEQYF

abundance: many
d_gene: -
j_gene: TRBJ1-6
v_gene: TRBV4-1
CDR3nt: TGCGCCAGCGACGACTGGGCCCGGCCCAATTCACCCCTCCACTTT
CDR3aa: CASDDWARPNSPLHF

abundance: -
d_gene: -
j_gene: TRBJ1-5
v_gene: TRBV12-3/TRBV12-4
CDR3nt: TGTGCCAGCAGTTTCGTTGGAGGGGCCAATCAGCCCCAGCATTTT
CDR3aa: CASSFVGGANQPQHF